This T cell receptor beta chain was retrieved from a study of CD8 T cells in Susac syndrome. Study-wide findings and caveats: An acknowledgment was made by the study that its TCR sequencing and HLA analysis involved relatively few individuals.

V lost 5 bases and J lost 5, with 12 bases in between. This CDR3 spans 13 amino acids. Germline CDR1 MNHEY, CDR2 SMNVEV (reference sequence). RNA in amounts of about 0.45 to 1 ug was reverse transcribed with random hexamers. The amplification used immunoSEQ multiplex PCR on TCR beta CDR3; it spanned 54 Vbeta and 13 Jbeta. Each CDR3 protein is one row after TCRdb ran MiXCR on the immunoSEQ multiplex PCR reads. Counted here are around 190,000 distinct CDR3 sequences, approximately 96% occurring once; the ten biggest clones make up less than 0.2%. To note about this clonotype: Its cognate antigen is unknown.

Sequences were obtained from CD8+ T cells from PBMCs. The V call is TRBV27, the J call TRBJ1-1; maybe TRBD1 (5 bases). This clonotype was obtained from a human donor with multiple sclerosis. DNA for the CDR3: TGTGCCAGCAGTCGACCCGGGGGTACTGAAGCTTTCTTT. It yields the protein CASSRPGGTEAFF.